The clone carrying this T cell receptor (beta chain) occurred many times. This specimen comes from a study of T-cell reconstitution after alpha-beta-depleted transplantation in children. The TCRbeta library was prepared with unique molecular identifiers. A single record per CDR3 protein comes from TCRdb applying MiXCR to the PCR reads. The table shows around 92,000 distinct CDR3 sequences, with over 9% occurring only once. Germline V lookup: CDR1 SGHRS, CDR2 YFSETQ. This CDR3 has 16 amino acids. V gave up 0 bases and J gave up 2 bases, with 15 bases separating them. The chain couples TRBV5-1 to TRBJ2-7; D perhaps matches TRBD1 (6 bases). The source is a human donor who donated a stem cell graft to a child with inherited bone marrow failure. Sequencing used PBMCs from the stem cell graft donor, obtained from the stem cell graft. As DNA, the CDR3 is TGCGCCAGCAGCTTGGTCCTCAGACAGGCTCCCTACGAGCAGTACTTC. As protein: CASSLVLRQAPYEQYF.